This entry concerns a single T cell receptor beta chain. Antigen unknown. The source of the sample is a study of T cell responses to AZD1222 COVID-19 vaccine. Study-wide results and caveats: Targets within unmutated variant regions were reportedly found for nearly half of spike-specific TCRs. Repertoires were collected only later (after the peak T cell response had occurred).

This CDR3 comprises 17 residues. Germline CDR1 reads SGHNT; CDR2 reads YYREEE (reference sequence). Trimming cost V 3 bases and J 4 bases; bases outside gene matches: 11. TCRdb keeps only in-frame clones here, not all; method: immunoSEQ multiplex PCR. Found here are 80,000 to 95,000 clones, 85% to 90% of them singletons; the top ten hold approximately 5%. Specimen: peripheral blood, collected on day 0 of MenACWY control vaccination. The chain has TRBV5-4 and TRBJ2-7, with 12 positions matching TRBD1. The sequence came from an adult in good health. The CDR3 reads CASSSYGDRGQLYEQYF. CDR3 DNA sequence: TGTGCCAGCAGCTCATATGGGGACAGGGGGCAATTGTACGAGCAGTACTTC.